This T cell receptor beta chain appears in the sequencing data of a study of blood T cell repertoires in COVID-19. V trimming: 4 bases; J trimming: 1 base; junction bases outside the gene matches: 7. The CDR3 has 15 residues. The germline V gene has CDR1 SGHRS and CDR2 YFSETQ. This clone was counted between two and nine times. Study members were between about 18 and 90 years old and lived in around 24 US regions. Clinical histories supplied by participants themselves formed the basis of cohort assignment. Under the authors' procedure: Nucleated cell counts were estimated from reference gene primer amplification. Produced via immunoSEQ multiplex PCR; TCRdb's table is partial and in-frame only. That table supplies the V and J calls and clone size; D and trimming were determined from the DNA. The data show a few hundred thousand clones, around 90% seen once.

The chain joins TRBV5-1 to TRBJ1-1, with TRBD1 identical over 7 bases. The source of this sequence is a man aged 25 to 45 who had been exposed to COVID-19. The source material was PBMCs or T cells enriched from blood (not recorded which). The DNA of the CDR3 is TGCGCCAGCAGCGAGGGGGCAGGGACGAACACTGAAGCTTTCTTT. The encoded protein is CASSEGAGTNTEAFF. The full variable domain, rest sourced from reference TRBV5-1 and TRBJ1-1, is KAGVTQTPRYLIKTRGQQVTLSCSPISGHRSVSWYQQTPGQGLQFLFEYFSETQRNKGNFPGRFSGRQFSNSRSEMNVSTLELGDSALYLCASSEGAGTNTEAFFGQGTRLTVV.